Reported below is one T cell receptor (beta chain). Its cognate antigen is unknown. A clone one base away is much larger, so this may be a read error. The data belong to a study of human T cells and chemical hapten exposure. About the study: Application of 0.01% DPC to the upper back was done by patch test, with a reading at 6 days. Study results and caveats: Once DPC sensitization occurred, TCRs above 1 in 1000 frequency showed no change.

In TCRdb, the RACE reads were re-called with MiXCR into one record per CDR3 protein. Among about 30,000 distinct CDR3 sequences, almost 6% were seen once, and the ten largest hold around 6%. The CDR3 sequence is 16 residues long. CDR1 and CDR2 (germline): SGHAT, FQNNGV. Time point noted: patch test 3, about 24 weeks after DPC sensitization. The treatment is: therapeutic diphenylcyclopropenone sensitization with weekly scalp DPC. The genes are TRBV11-2 and TRBJ2-2; D perhaps matches TRBD2 (5 bases). The starting material was whole blood, obtained in connection with sensitization to the hapten diphenylcyclopropenone (DPC). The sequence derives from a man aged 25-40 years with alopecia areata. Some clones in this sample may be carry-over from other donors' samples. CDR3 DNA: TGTGCCAGCCGTCCCCTTCGGCAGACGAACACCGGGGAGCCGTTTTTT. This encodes CASRPLRQTNTGEPFF.